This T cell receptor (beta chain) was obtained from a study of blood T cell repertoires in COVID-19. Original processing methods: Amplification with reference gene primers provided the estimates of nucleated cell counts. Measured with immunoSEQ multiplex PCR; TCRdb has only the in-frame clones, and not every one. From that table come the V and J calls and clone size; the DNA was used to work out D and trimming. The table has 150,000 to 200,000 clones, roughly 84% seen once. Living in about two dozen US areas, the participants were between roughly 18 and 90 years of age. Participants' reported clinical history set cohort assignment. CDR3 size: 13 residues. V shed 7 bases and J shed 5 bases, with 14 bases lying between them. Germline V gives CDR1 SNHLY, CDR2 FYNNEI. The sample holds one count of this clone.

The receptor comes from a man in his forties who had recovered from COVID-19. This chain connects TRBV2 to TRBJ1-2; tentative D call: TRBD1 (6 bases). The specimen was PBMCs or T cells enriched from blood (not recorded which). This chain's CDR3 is CASNRAPGYGYTF. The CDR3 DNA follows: TGTGCCAGCAACAGGGCACCCGGATATGGCTACACCTTC.